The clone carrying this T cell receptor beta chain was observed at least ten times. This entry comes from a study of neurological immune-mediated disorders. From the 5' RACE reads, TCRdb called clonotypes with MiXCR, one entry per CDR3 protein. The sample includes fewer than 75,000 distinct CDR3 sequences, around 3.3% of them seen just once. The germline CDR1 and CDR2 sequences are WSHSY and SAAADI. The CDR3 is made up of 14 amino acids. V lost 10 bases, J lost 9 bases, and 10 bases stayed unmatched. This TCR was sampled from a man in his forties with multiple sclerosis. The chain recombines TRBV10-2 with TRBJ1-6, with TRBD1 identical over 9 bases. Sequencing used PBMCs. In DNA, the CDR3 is TGCGCCACCTCCTTGGACAGGGGAAGTTCACCCCTCCACTTT. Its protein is CATSLDRGSSPLHF.